This T cell receptor beta chain is drawn from a study of shared clonotypes between healthy human individuals. Selected positively for CCR7 and CD45RO-negative, naive CD8 cells excluded terminally differentiated effector memory CD45RA+ cells. The repertoire was sequenced with immunoSEQ multiplex PCR; TCRdb's copy has only in-frame clones and lacks some. Here the sample spans about 2 million clones, roughly 94% being singletons. The CDR3 runs 16 residues. V lost 0 bases and J lost 0, with 11 bases in between. In germline, CDR1 is MNHNY, CDR2 SVGAGI (reference sequence). Sequencing was performed on naive CD8+ T cells sorted from blood. V gene TRBV6-6 combines with J gene TRBJ2-5, with D possibly matching TRBD2 (6 bases). The TCR originated in a man aged 18 to 29 in good health. CDR3 DNA sequence: TGTGCCAGCAGTTACTCGATCTGGGACTACCAAGAGACCCAGTACTTC. Amino acids: CASSYSIWDYQETQYF.